This T cell receptor beta chain was identified during a study of shared clonotypes between healthy human individuals (TCRdb year 2020). In the study overall: The cohort comprised two women and three men aged 18 to 49 years. For each donor, CD4 naive and CD4 memory were each given three plates, CD8 naive was given two plates, and CD8 memory was given one plate. Blood TCR repertoires of about five healthy adults were deeply sequenced to estimate repertoire size and the extent of clonotype sharing between individuals. To increase sequencing depth and limit assay-specific biases, TCR repertoire library preparation and sequencing were carried out by different laboratories using diverse techniques. Leukapheresis yielded between about 0.85 and 9 billion PBMCs per donor.

What the research found in general, with its limitations: Across a handful of donors, 4.5% to 6.5% of naive CD4, approximately 3.5% of naive CD8, around 2.5% of memory CD4, and roughly 0.41% of memory CD8 clonotypes were shared. Clonotypes shared by all four sorted-subset donors showed higher generation probabilities than non-shared clonotypes. Estimated clonotype richness was generally larger for naive than for memory subsets. Sampling was limited to blood, and TCR repertoires in tissue likely differ from TCR repertoires in blood. Based on pairwise subsampling, the degree of clonotype sharing among donors was expected to be affected by sequencing depth. The genetic and exposure-history diversity represented was limited by the small number of donors. Even with the large sequencing depth, rarefaction of the sorted-subset datasets indicated that sequencing was incomplete.

For this clone: The antigen it recognizes is unknown. No base quality information exists; no much larger clone differs at one position.

CDR1 GTSNPN and CDR2 SVGIG are derived from the germline V gene (reference sequence). The CDR3, cysteine through phenylalanine, is 12 amino acids long. Of the read, only the CDR3 DNA is kept; its 36 bases are in frame from base 1. V gives up 1 base and J gives up 8 bases, and the segment between their germline ends measures 8 bases. Using the deep immunoSEQ assay, multiplex PCR amplified TCR CDR3 regions from genomic DNA. For each cell subset, the extracted genomic DNA was distributed evenly across all wells of several immunoSEQ 96-well plates, and each plate served as one replicate. For sorted subsets, roughly 200 ng of genomic DNA, equivalent to roughly 33,000 T cell genomes, went into each replicate PCR. The purified libraries were quantified using a Qubit 3.0 fluorometer, sized with a Bioanalyzer 2100, and then quantified again using the KAPA Library Quantification kit. Every immunoSEQ 96-well plate was sequenced on a separate single-read 150-cycle Illumina NextSeq 550 flow cell. The published analysis was carried out like this. Because the immunoSEQ output included only junctional sequences and no quality scores, the filtering could not be the same as the filtering used for full-length reads. Sequences were annotated with PyIR, a Python wrapper for IgBLAST v1.9, using IMGT germline references to assign V/J genes and CDR3. Reads were removed for weak V/J assignments (E-value above 1e-6), missing CDR3, stop codons, out-of-frame junctions, or ambiguous translated residues. V3J clonotypes were defined as sequences sharing an identical inferred V gene, J gene, and CDR3 amino acid sequence. Percentage overlap between repertoires was computed as shared unique clonotypes divided by the size of the smaller repertoire. Three approaches were used to assess repertoire richness: RTK rarefaction, the Chao1 estimator, and Recon v2.1 estimates of unobserved clonotypes. Generation probabilities for all TCRbeta clonotypes obtained by the gDNA method from a handful of donors were computed using OLGA. Here the immuneACCESS table is served through TCRdb, limited to in-frame sequences with V and J called. Missing clones are a known gap in these copies; in checked studies unresolved V genes cover under half, and the rest lacks a known reason. That table gives V, J and clone size, and the DNA gave D and trimming. Within this sample are 2 million to 2.5 million clones, with 93% of them counted one time only. 0.36% of the sample comes from the top ten.

The donors were healthy, HIV-negative adults who had no recently reported acute infections or vaccinations. Every donor was a Caucasian adult living in Nashville, Tennessee, USA. Magnetic negative selection was used to enrich CD4+ T cells, after which naive cells were positively selected on CD45RA and the negative fraction became the memory subset. After blood collection by leukapheresis, PBMCs were isolated using Ficoll-Histopaque density gradient centrifugation and then cryopreserved in the vapor phase of liquid nitrogen. Analytical flow cytometry was used to check the purity and quantity of each magnetically sorted T cell population. From each sorted fraction, genomic DNA was isolated and quantified by UV absorbance on a Nanodrop 2000c.

What was sequenced was naive CD4+ T cells from PBMCs. According to the study, the label for this sample's cell subset or site signals: CD45RA+ positively selected. This chain is built from TRBV30 and TRBJ1-4; the D gene cannot be named for sure. This TCR came from a man between 18 and 35 years old in good health. Some clones in this sample may be carry-over from other donors' samples. The CDR3 protein: CAWSDSGEKLFF. The nucleotide sequence is given as TGTGCCTGGAGTGATTCCGGGGAAAAACTGTTTTTT.